The 23 T cell receptor beta chains reported below all come from one sample, sequenced in a study of OX40 agonist ivuxolimab in advanced cancers. The table came from immunoSEQ multiplex PCR; TCRdb's copy has only in-frame clones and leaves some out. The sample contains approximately 60,000 clones, 90% to 95% of which appear only once. Sequences were derived from CD4+ or CD8+ T cells sorted from blood, sampled in a trial of the OX40 agonist ivuxolimab. These TCRs come from an adult with an advanced solid tumor such as melanoma, head and neck, liver or kidney cancer.

The chain links TRBV11-3 to TRBJ2-2; 7 bases are shared with TRBD1. The germline V gene encodes CDR1 SGHNT and CDR2 YENEEA. This CDR3 has 15 amino acids. The J segment lost 1 base and the V segment lost 7 bases, leaving 6 bases of the junction unmatched. This CDR3 is CASTPRTGNTGELFF. CDR3 bases: TGTGCCAGCACCCCGAGGACAGGGAACACCGGGGAGCTGTTTTTT.

The chain joins TRBV19 to TRBJ2-7; 8 bases fit TRBD1. After removal of 5 bases from V and 6 bases from J, the junction contained 9 bases not matched to a gene. The CDR3 covers 14 residues. Germline V CDR1 and CDR2: LNHDA, SQIVND (reference sequence). The CDR3 DNA is TGTGCCAGTAGTGAGGGACAGGTTTACGGCGAGCAGTACTTC. The encoded protein is CASSEGQVYGEQYF.

This sequence joins TRBV30 and TRBJ2-7, with 10 bases lining up with TRBD1. The CDR3 is 13 amino acids. V gave up 3 bases and J gave up 5 bases; unmatched junction bases: 4. Germline-derived CDR1 and CDR2 are GTSNPN and SVGIG (reference sequence). CDR3 loop: CAWRDRGLNEQYF. Here the CDR3 DNA reads TGTGCCTGGAGAGACAGGGGGCTGAACGAGCAGTACTTC.

The chain couples TRBV5-5 to TRBJ2-3, with D possibly matching TRBD1 (5 bases). Germline V gene sequence: CDR1 SGHKS, CDR2 YYEKEE (reference sequence). This CDR3 comprises 13 residues. V lost 6 bases, J lost 8 bases, and 16 bases lay in between. CDR3 coding DNA: TGTGCCAGCAACTCCACGGTAAGGGGTACGCAGTATTTT. Protein: CASNSTVRGTQYF.

The chain links TRBV13 to TRBJ2-7, with 11 nucleotides matching TRBD2. Germline V gene sequence: CDR1 PRHDT, CDR2 FYEKMQ (reference sequence). Unmatched junction bases numbered 6, after V lost 3 bases and J lost 2 bases. CDR3 length equals 16 residues. Written as DNA, the CDR3 is TGTGCCAGCAGCTTGGACTCGGGACTAGCGGCCTACGAGCAGTACTTC. It is translated as CASSLDSGLAAYEQYF. The variable domain in full, with the rest retrieved from reference TRBV13 and TRBJ2-7, is AAGVIQSPRHLIKEKRETATLKCYPIPRHDTVYWYQQGPGQDPQFLISFYEKMQSDKGSIPDRFSAQQFSDYHSELNMSSLELGDSALYFCASSLDSGLAAYEQYFGPGTRLTVT.

The chain recombines TRBV15 with TRBJ2-6; unclear D gene. Trimming removed 5 bases from V and 0 bases from J, with 5 bases in between. The CDR3 is made up of 14 amino acids. The germline V gene has CDR1 LNHNV and CDR2 YYDKDF (reference sequence). The CDR3 DNA reads as TGTGCCACCAGCCGCATCTCTGGGGCCAACGTCCTGACTTTC. Its protein product is CATSRISGANVLTF.

V gene TRBV7-9 combines with J gene TRBJ1-1; 7 bases fit TRBD1. V lost 5 bases to trimming and J lost 0 bases; unmatched junction nucleotides: 6. The length of the CDR3 is 15 residues. The germline V gene has CDR1 SEHNR and CDR2 FQNEAQ (reference sequence). The CDR3 region has the DNA TGTGCCAGCAGCATTCCACAGGGGTTGAACACTGAAGCTTTCTTT. This translates into CASSIPQGLNTEAFF.

The CDR3 region is CASSLEIATDTQYF. CDR3 nucleotides: TGTGCCAGCAGCTTAGAAATCGCGACAGATACGCAGTATTTT. V gene TRBV11-3 combines with J gene TRBJ2-3; D gene uncertain. Germline V gene lookup returns CDR1 SGHNT and CDR2 YENEEA. The CDR3 has 14 residues. With 0 bases removed from V and 3 bases from J, the gap between germline ends came to 7 bases. Using reference TRBV11-3 and TRBJ2-3 for the parts outside the CDR3, the full variable domain is EAGVVQSPRYKIIEKKQPVAFWCNPISGHNTLYWYLQNLGQGPELLIRYENEEAVDDSQLPKDRFSAERLKGVDSTLKIQPAELGDSAVYLCASSLEIATDTQYFGPGTRLTVL.

The chain recombines TRBV4-3 with TRBJ2-1; D remains unclear. Germline V gives CDR1 LGHNA, CDR2 YSLEER. The CDR3 runs to 15 residues. V dropped 4 bases and J dropped 5 bases, with 15 bases sitting between them. CDR3 sequence: CASSPTNGVNNEQFF. In DNA form, the CDR3 reads TGCGCCAGCAGCCCCACAAACGGAGTGAACAATGAGCAGTTCTTC.

This clone came up once. The chain employs TRBV13 and TRBJ2-3; D gene uncertain. Trimming cost V 3 bases and J 3 bases, with 7 bases left between them. The length of the CDR3 is 13 residues. Germline CDR1 PRHDT, CDR2 FYEKMQ (reference sequence). The CDR3 nucleotides read TGTGCCAGCAGCTTTGCAAGTACAGATACGCAGTATTTT. Protein: CASSFASTDTQYF.

V gene TRBV6-1 combines with J gene TRBJ1-5, with TRBD1 as a possible D gene (5 bases). V was shortened by 5 bases and J by 0 bases, with 11 bases between the two germline ends. CDR3 length: 15 amino acids. The germline V gene encodes CDR1 MNHNS and CDR2 SASEGT. In DNA, the CDR3 is TGTGCCAGCAGTACAGGACCGTATAGCAATCAGCCCCAGCATTTT. It encodes CASSTGPYSNQPQHF.

About this clone: The sample contains more than one DNA sequence encoding this CDR3. CDR3 sequence (DNA): TGTGCCAGCAGCTTGGCGCCAGCCTACGAGCAGTACTTC. Translation: CASSLAPAYEQYF. This chain links TRBV5-4 with TRBJ2-7; no definite D call. This CDR3 has 13 amino acids. The germline V gene encodes CDR1 SGHNT and CDR2 YYREEE (reference sequence). Trimming shortened V by 0 bases and J by 2 bases, and 6 bases separated the two germline ends.

The chain uses TRBV19 and TRBJ2-3; tentatively, D is TRBD1 or TRBD2 (5 bases each). Per the germline V gene, CDR1 is LNHDA and CDR2 is SQIVND (reference sequence). The CDR3 totals 17 residues. V shed 7 bases and J shed 1 base, with 21 bases lying between them. Here the CDR3 DNA reads TGTGCCAGTATCCAGGACCCTAGGCAGGGAGGCACAGATACGCAGTATTTT. Protein: CASIQDPRQGGTDTQYF.

The chain has TRBV19 and TRBJ2-5, with 8 bases fitting TRBD1. CDR1 and CDR2 from the germline V gene are LNHDA and SQIVND (reference sequence). The CDR3 sequence is 14 residues long. After removal of 5 bases from V and 2 bases from J, the junction contained 4 bases not matched to a gene. The CDR3 DNA reads as TGTGCCAGTAGTCCGGGACAGGTTCAAGAGACCCAGTACTTC. This encodes CASSPGQVQETQYF.

This CDR3 is CAISGRGTEERNEQFF. The DNA for the CDR3 is TGTGCCATCAGTGGACGCGGGACGGAAGAACGGAATGAGCAGTTCTTC. This sequence joins TRBV10-3 and TRBJ2-1; D perhaps matches TRBD2 (6 bases). From germline, CDR1 is ENHRY and CDR2 SYGVKD. Trimming removed 4 bases at V and 7 bases at J, with 20 bases between. The CDR3 is 16 residues long.

This chain links TRBV2 with TRBJ2-5; D may be TRBD1 (6 bases). The CDR3 consists of 14 residues. Looked up from germline, CDR1 is SNHLY and CDR2 is FYNNEI. Between the trimmed V and J ends, which lost 3 bases and 9 bases, there was a span of 17 bases. This CDR3 is CASSDRGTPVAQYF. The CDR3 nucleotides are TGTGCCAGCAGTGATAGGGGGACACCAGTGGCCCAGTACTTC.

This sequence joins TRBV9 and TRBJ2-7; possible D gene TRBD2, 6 bases. This CDR3 comprises 12 residues. Trimming pared 0 bases from V and 5 bases from J, leaving 6 bases between. Looked up from germline, CDR1 is SGDLS and CDR2 is YYNGEE. CDR3 bases: TGTGCCAGCAGCGTAGGCGGGAACGAGCAGTACTTC. Amino acids: CASSVGGNEQYF.

V usage is TRBV9 and J usage is TRBJ1-1; tentative D call: TRBD1 (5 bases). The CDR3 covers 15 residues. The V and J ends lost 6 bases and 5 bases respectively, with 20 bases between them. Germline CDR1 SGDLS, CDR2 YYNGEE. The CDR3 here is CASTPSGGGRTEAFF. The CDR3 DNA follows: TGTGCCAGCACCCCATCCGGGGGGGGGAGGACTGAAGCTTTCTTT. The complete variable domain, with remaining parts taken from reference TRBV9 and TRBJ1-1, reads DSGVTQTPKHLITATGQRVTLRCSPRSGDLSVYWYQQSLDQGLQFLIQYYNGEERAKGNILERFSAQQFPDLHSELNLSSLELGDSALYFCASTPSGGGRTEAFFGQGTRLTVV.

The chain is built from TRBV6-5 and TRBJ2-2; a weak D match, TRBD2 (6 bases). The CDR3 consists of 14 residues. Trimming removed 11 bases at V and 2 bases at J, with 15 bases between. CDR1 and CDR2 from the germline V gene are MNHEY and SVGAGI. CDR3 sequence reads: CAAGGDPNTGELFF. CDR3 sequence (DNA): TGTGCCGCGGGCGGGGACCCCAACACCGGGGAGCTGTTTTTT.

The rearrangement uses TRBV7-9 and TRBJ2-7; D unclear. CDR3 length equals 17 residues. Germline-derived CDR1 and CDR2 are SEHNR and FQNEAQ (reference sequence). V was trimmed by 5 bases and J by 2 bases, leaving 22 bases between them. The CDR3 is CASSHPTTFRETYEQYF. The CDR3 nucleotides are TGTGCCAGCAGCCACCCGACCACCTTCCGAGAGACCTACGAGCAGTACTTC.

J is TRBJ2-2 and V is TRBV29-1; tentative D call: TRBD2 (6 bases). Trimming cost V 2 bases and J 5 bases, with 12 bases left between them. Germline V gives CDR1 SQVTM, CDR2 ANQGSEA. The CDR3 loop spans 14 amino acids. The CDR3, as DNA: TGCAGCGTTGAAATGGGGGGTTGGACCGGGGAGCTGTTTTTT. Protein sequence: CSVEMGGWTGELFF.

The rearrangement links TRBV7-2 to TRBJ1-1, with D perhaps matching TRBD1 (6 bases). The CDR3 has 15 amino acids. Germline V gene lookup returns CDR1 SGHTA and CDR2 FQGNSA. V lost 5 bases and J lost 6, with 19 bases in between. Written as DNA, the CDR3 is TGTGCCAGCAGCCCCACCTCAGGGGCTACCCCTGAAGCTTTCTTT. Its translation: CASSPTSGATPEAFF.

The CDR3 loop is CASSLSGGGAVTEAFF. CDR3 nucleotides: TGTGCCAGCAGTTTATCGGGGGGGGGCGCGGTCACTGAAGCTTTCTTT. This chain connects TRBV27 to TRBJ1-1; maybe TRBD1 (6 bases). CDR1 and CDR2 from the germline V gene are MNHEY and SMNVEV (reference sequence). The CDR3 runs to 16 residues. V lost 0 bases to trimming and J lost 4 bases, with 15 bases between them.